One and the same sample provided the 22 T cell receptor beta chains below, sequenced in a study of T cell clonality in common variable immunodeficiency. The assay was immunoSEQ multiplex PCR, and TCRdb's table has in-frame clones only and misses some. Sampling found tens of thousands of clones, none seen once. Sequencing was performed on peripheral blood mononuclear cells. These receptor sequences come from a person aged 18 to 75 in good health.

This clone was seen many times. The CDR3 end lies 3 residues beyond the end of the read and is filled in from the germline J gene. The rearrangement links TRBV14 to TRBJ1-6, with 7 bases lining up with TRBD1. CDR1 is SGHDN and CDR2 is FVKESK in the germline V gene. The CDR3 is 15 amino acids. V trimming: 2 bases; J trimming: 6 bases; junction bases outside the gene matches: 4. The CDR3 loop is CASSQMTGINSPLHF. The CDR3 bases that were read are TGTGCCAGCAGCCAAATGACAGGGATTAATTCACCC.

This clone showed up just a few times. The read comes to an end 3 residues before the CDR3 does, leaving the germline J gene to fill in the end. V and J are TRBV5-6 and TRBJ2-2, with D unresolved. Deletions cut 3 bases from V and 7 bases from J, with 10 bases between. Germline CDR1 reads SGHDT; CDR2 reads YYEEEE. CDR3 size: 13 residues. The CDR3 protein is CASSSLSSGELFF. CDR3 bases read: TGTGCCAGCAGCTCGTTATCCAGCGGGGAG.

A word on this clone: The sequence runs out 3 residues before the end of the CDR3; the remainder is reconstructed from the germline J gene. V and J are TRBV7-8 and TRBJ2-3; 8 nucleotides align to TRBD2. The trim removed 8 bases at V and 4 bases at J, leaving 14 bases unmatched. Germline loops: CDR1 SGHVS, CDR2 FQNEAQ. The CDR3 spans 16 residues. The CDR3 protein is CASPPRTGGGADTQYF. CDR3 DNA (partial): TGTGCCAGCCCCCCGCGTACGGGGGGGGGCGCAGATACG. The variable domain in full, completed from reference TRBV7-8 and TRBJ2-3, reads GAGVSQSPRYKVAKRGQDVALRCDPISGHVSLFWYQQALGQGPEFLTYFQNEAQLDKSGLPSDRFFAERPEGSVSTLKIQRTQQEDSAVYLCASPPRTGGGADTQYFGPGTRLTVL.

This clone has at least ten counts. The read stops 3 residues short of the end of the CDR3; the missing end is completed from the germline J gene. The V call is TRBV28, the J call TRBJ2-1; TRBD2 aligns across 12 bases. The CDR3 is 19 residues long. Germline V gene data show CDR1 as MDHEN and CDR2 as SYDVKM. Trimming cost V 6 bases and J 0 bases; bases outside gene matches: 12. The sequenced CDR3 bases are TGTGCCAGCAGGCGCTTACTGGGACTAGCGGGTTACTCCTACAATGAG. This encodes CASRRLLGLAGYSYNE. In full, the CDR3 reads CASRRLLGLAGYSYNEQFF.

This clone was detected a few times. A much larger clonotype is one base distant, so this may be a read error. The read falls 3 residues short of the CDR3 end, and the missing part is taken from the germline J gene. At the DNA level, this CDR3 is encoded by other sequences in the same sample as well. This rearrangement joins TRBV6-1 to TRBJ1-2; D perhaps matches TRBD1 (5 bases). This CDR3 contains 13 residues. Germline CDR1 reads MNHNS; CDR2 reads SASEGT. The CDR3 sequence: CASSEGRQSGYTF. CDR3 DNA, as far as it was read: TGTGCCAGCAGTGAAGGCCGACAGAGTGGA.

This clone has ten or more counts. The CDR3 goes on 3 residues after the read ends, and that part is filled in from the germline J gene. The chain employs TRBV5-5 and TRBJ2-3; weak D call: TRBD1 (7 bases). CDR3 length: 15 amino acids. Germline V gene sequence: CDR1 SGHKS, CDR2 YYEKEE (reference sequence). The CDR3 here is CASSHPEGAGETQYF. The sequenced CDR3 bases are TGTGCCAGCAGCCATCCGGAGGGGGCGGGCGAGACG.

At least ten counts were recorded for this clone. The read gets to within 3 residues of the CDR3 end, and the germline J gene fills in the rest. The chain couples TRBV7-6 to TRBJ2-3; perhaps TRBD2 as D (7 bases). The CDR3 has 14 residues. Germline CDR1 reads SGHVS; CDR2 reads FNYEAQ. V lost 3 bases and J lost 6, with 13 bases in between. Partial CDR3 DNA: TGTGCCAGCAGCTTGGGGGGGCCTTTGGATACG. Protein product: CASSLGGPLDT. The entire CDR3 sequence reads CASSLGGPLDTQYF.

This clone has at least ten counts. The read finishes 3 residues shy of the CDR3 end, and the germline J gene is used to complete it. The chain carries TRBV10-3 and TRBJ2-3; D perhaps matches TRBD1 (6 bases). V was cut by 6 bases and J by 2 bases, with 12 bases left in between. There are 14 residues in the CDR3. Germline lookup yields CDR1 ENHRY and CDR2 SYGVKD. The CDR3 protein is CAIRAQGDTDTQYF. Incomplete CDR3 DNA: TGTGCCATCAGAGCACAGGGAGACACAGATACG.

This clone was detected many times. The read gets to within 3 residues of the CDR3 end, and the germline J gene fills in the rest. This chain links TRBV6-1 with TRBJ2-1, with 8 bases aligning to TRBD2. The CDR3 loop spans 16 amino acids. The germline V gene encodes CDR1 MNHNS and CDR2 SASEGT. With V trimmed by 2 bases and J by 7 bases, 10 bases remained unmatched. The part of the CDR3 DNA that was read is TGTGCCAGCAGTGAATGGCGGGGGGAGCCCAGGAATGAG. This codes for CASSEWRGEPRNE. From start to end, the CDR3 is CASSEWRGEPRNEQFF.

This clone was seen at least ten times. The read finishes 3 residues shy of the CDR3 end, and the germline J gene is used to complete it. The chain combines TRBV5-4 with TRBJ1-1, with TRBD1 matching 7 bases. J gave up 0 bases and V 4 bases, and 6 bases lay outside the gene matches. Germline lookup yields CDR1 SGHNT and CDR2 YYREEE (reference sequence). This CDR3 is 15 amino acids long. CDR3 bases read: TGTGCCAGCAGCCAGGGACAGATGATGAACACTGAA. This codes for CASSQGQMMNTE. The full CDR3 protein reads CASSQGQMMNTEAFF.

This clone was seen ten or more times. The read halts 3 residues ahead of the CDR3 end, with the missing end drawn from the germline J gene. V and J are TRBV10-3 and TRBJ1-1, with a possible D match to TRBD1 (5 bases). Germline V gives CDR1 ENHRY, CDR2 SYGVKD. The CDR3 totals 15 residues. V lost 6 bases to trimming and J lost 1 base, with 15 bases between them. CDR3 in amino acids: CAIRRSAGQNTEAFF. CDR3 bases read: TGTGCCATCAGAAGGTCGGCAGGGCAGAACACTGAA.

This clone was counted between two and nine times. The CDR3 end falls 3 residues outside the read, so it is completed with the germline J gene. The chain is built from TRBV6-1 and TRBJ1-5; the D gene is possibly TRBD1 (6 bases). This CDR3 region has 15 residues. Looked up from germline, CDR1 is MNHNS and CDR2 is SASEGT. V lost 3 bases, J lost 0 bases, and 9 bases lay in between. The CDR3 spells CASSDGQTSNQPQHF. The sequenced CDR3 bases are TGTGCCAGCAGTGATGGACAGACTAGCAATCAGCCC.

This clone was observed at least ten times. The CDR3 goes on 3 residues after the read ends, and that part is filled in from the germline J gene. The rearrangement uses TRBV30 and TRBJ2-7; D remains unclear. The CDR3 contains 14 residues. Trimming left V 0 bases short and J 3 bases short, with 12 bases between. The germline CDR1 and CDR2 sequences are GTSNPN and SVGIG (reference sequence). CDR3 sequence: CAWSVGPPSYEQYF. The covered CDR3 bases are TGTGCCTGGAGTGTAGGTCCCCCGAGCTACGAG.

This clone was observed at least ten times. The read ends 3 residues early relative to the CDR3; the germline J gene fills the gap. J is TRBJ2-7 and V is TRBV4-1, with D unclear. V was clipped by 0 bases and J by 2 bases, with 8 bases between them. CDR3 length: 14 amino acids. Germline V gene lookup returns CDR1 MGHRA and CDR2 YSYEKL. The CDR3 sequence is CASSQDLAAYEQYF. CDR3 DNA (partial): TGCGCCAGCAGCCAAGATCTGGCAGCCTACGAG.

In the case of this clone: The read ends 3 residues shy of where the CDR3 ends; the end is completed using the germline J gene. Distinct nucleotide sequences in the sample also encode this CDR3. The chain carries TRBV7-9 and TRBJ1-1, with TRBD1 matching over 7 bases. The length of the CDR3 is 14 residues. V was pared by 5 bases and J by 3 bases, with 6 bases of the junction left unmatched. Germline assignment: CDR1 SEHNR and CDR2 FQNEAQ (reference sequence). The CDR3 spells CASSPRQGDTEAFF. CDR3 bases read: TGTGCCAGCAGCCCCCGACAGGGCGACACTGAA. The variable domain in full, completed from reference TRBV7-9 and TRBJ1-1, reads DTGVSQNPRHKITKRGQNVTFRCDPISEHNRLYWYRQTLGQGPEFLTYFQNEAQLEKSRLLSDRFSAERPKGSFSTLEIQRTEQGDSAMYLCASSPRQGDTEAFFGQGTRLTVV.

This clone was counted at least ten times. The read ends 3 residues shy of where the CDR3 ends; the end is completed using the germline J gene. J is TRBJ2-3 and V is TRBV5-1; D may be TRBD2 (6 bases). The germline V gene has CDR1 SGHRS and CDR2 YFSETQ. The CDR3 is 14 residues long. V lost 2 bases to trimming and J lost 3 bases, with 10 bases between them. The CDR3 DNA, read in part, is TGCGCCAGCAGCTTTAGGAGGGTTACAGATACG. It codes for CASSFRRVTDT. The CDR3 in full is CASSFRRVTDTQYF.

In this sample, this clone turned up many times. The read is 3 residues too short to cover the CDR3 end, so that end is filled in from the germline J gene. The chain combines TRBV29-1 with TRBJ2-3, with D uncertain. Germline lookup yields CDR1 SQVTM and CDR2 ANQGSEA. This CDR3 spans 11 amino acids. CDR3 DNA (partial): TGCAGCGTTGAGCGTCAAGAGACG. Amino acid sequence: CSVERQET. The full-length CDR3 reads as CSVERQETQYF.

There are many counts of this clone. Read data end 3 residues before the CDR3 end; the end is taken from the germline J gene. V usage is TRBV19 and J usage is TRBJ1-6; 8 bases match TRBD1. The trim removed 4 bases at V and 6 bases at J, leaving 8 bases unmatched. Per germline, CDR1 LNHDA and CDR2 SQIVND (reference sequence). The CDR3 sequence is 16 residues long. The sequenced part of the CDR3 DNA is TGTGCCAGTAGTAAGGTAGCAGGGGGCGGTAATTCACCC. Translating it yields CASSKVAGGGNSP. Given in full, the CDR3 is CASSKVAGGGNSPLHF.

At least ten counts were recorded for this clone. Coverage ceases 3 residues before the CDR3 finishes, and the germline J gene fills in the end. The V and J genes are TRBV27 and TRBJ2-7, with 8 bases lining up with TRBD1. The CDR3 loop spans 13 amino acids. V lost 2 bases and J lost 6; bases outside the gene matches: 3. Germline V gene sequence: CDR1 MNHEY, CDR2 SMNVEV (reference sequence). Partial CDR3 DNA: TGTGCCAGCAGTTTAGGACAGGGAGGCGAG. Its translation: CASSLGQGGE. The whole CDR3 sequence reads CASSLGQGGEQYF.

This clone was seen a few times. Sequencing ends 3 residues short of the CDR3 end; the germline J gene provides the rest. The V gene is TRBV2, the J gene TRBJ1-1, with TRBD1 matching over 11 bases. Germline loops: CDR1 SNHLY, CDR2 FYNNEI. The V and J ends lost 5 bases and 4 bases, in that order; junction bases with no gene match: 3. This CDR3 spans 14 amino acids. This CDR3 reads CASSRGTGGTEAFF. Incomplete CDR3 DNA: TGTGCCAGCAGTCGCGGGACAGGGGGCACTGAA.

In the case of this clone: The read terminates 3 residues before the CDR3 end, so the remaining end is supplied by the germline J gene. This chain uses TRBV2 with TRBJ2-7; D may be TRBD2 (5 bases). The germline V and J ends were trimmed by 7 bases and 3 bases, with 10 bases remaining between them. The CDR3 has 12 amino acids. Germline CDR1 reads SNHLY; CDR2 reads FYNNEI. This CDR3 reads CASTEDFYEQYF. Partial CDR3 DNA: TGTGCCAGCACCGAGGACTTCTACGAG.

This clone was detected many times. Read data end 3 residues before the CDR3 end; the end is taken from the germline J gene. V and J are TRBV29-1 and TRBJ2-7, with TRBD2 matching 8 bases. CDR1 and CDR2 from the germline V gene are SQVTM and ANQGSEA. V lost 6 bases to trimming and J lost 2 bases; unmatched junction nucleotides: 9. The CDR3 contains 14 residues. CDR3 protein: CSVASGGGPYEQYF. The CDR3 DNA, read in part, is TGCAGCGTGGCGTCAGGCGGGGGGCCCTACGAG.